The entry that follows covers one TCR beta chain sequence. Its target is not known. This entry comes from a study of cytomegalovirus exposure and HLA in healthy donors. The CDR3 spans 15 residues. The V and J ends lost 7 bases and 7 bases, in that order; junction bases with no gene match: 9. The V gene's germline CDR1 is MNHEY and CDR2 SMNVEV (reference sequence). Study results and limitations: The majority of CMV-associated TCR beta chains were reported as apparently HLA-restricted in a later analysis.

PCR primers comprised 60 Vbeta and 13 Jbeta primers. The assay was immunoSEQ multiplex PCR, and TCRdb's table has in-frame clones only and misses some. This table holds 91,000 or so clones, roughly 72% found once. This TCR came from a man aged 25 to 40 in good health and CMV-seropositive. This chain joins TRBV27 and TRBJ2-2; 10 nucleotides line up with TRBD2. The sample was PBMCs. CDR3 region: CASTPAGGRGGELFF. CDR3 DNA: TGTGCCAGCACCCCAGCGGGAGGGCGAGGCGGGGAGCTGTTTTTT.